The source of this TCR beta chain is a study of blood T cell repertoires in COVID-19. Background on the study: Both acute and convalescent COVID-19 samples were obtained from the United States, Italy and Spain. PBMCs, B-cell-depleted T cells, or T cells were the source of the cDNA or gDNA that made up the material.

Original processing notes: Amplified reference gene primers provided the basis for estimating nucleated cell counts. TCRdb's copy holds only in-frame clones and misses some; the assay was immunoSEQ multiplex PCR. The V and J calls and the clone size are those of that table, but D and trimming were determined from the DNA. The repertoire includes just over 300,000 clones, about nine tenths of them detected once, and more than 2% sits in the top ten. Sequencing was done on a sample of peripheral blood. The TCR was taken from a man between 18 and 29 years old with active or convalescent COVID-19.

CDR3 DNA sequence: TGTGCCAGCAGCTTAGCTCGTGGCGGGGGATCCTACGAGCAGTACTTC. Translation: CASSLARGGGSYEQYF. The rearrangement joins TRBV7-2 to TRBJ2-7; TRBD2 agrees at 7 bases. The CDR3 is 16 amino acids. The trim removed 0 bases at V and 1 base at J, leaving 6 bases unmatched. Germline V gene lookup returns CDR1 SGHTA and CDR2 FQGNSA.